This TCR beta chain was observed in a study of CD8 T cells in ankylosing spondylitis. Study-level results: For ankylosing spondylitis blood, a TCR beta motif of seven to nine highly homologous variants appeared characteristic. Matched ankylosing spondylitis synovial fluid reportedly showed significant enrichment of disease-linked clones.

CDR3 length: 16 amino acids. The germline CDR1 and CDR2 sequences are LGHNA and YSLEER. The V end was cut by 0 bases, the J end by 7 bases, with 18 bases between. This clonotype has only a few counts. Its specificity is not known. Each CDR3 protein gets one entry after TCRdb re-called the 5' RACE reads with MiXCR. The table has roughly 250,000 distinct CDR3 sequences, 8% to 9.5% seen once; the top ten hold nearly 7%. The chain is built from TRBV4-3 and TRBJ1-2; D might be TRBD1 (6 bases). The source of this sequence is a male donor with ankylosing spondylitis or in good health (not recorded which). The sequencing sample was made of blood, either unsorted or a sorted T cell fraction (not recorded which). The CDR3 here is CASSQDQGGLGFGYTF. CDR3 nucleotides: TGCGCCAGCAGCCAAGATCAAGGGGGGTTAGGCTTTGGCTACACCTTC.